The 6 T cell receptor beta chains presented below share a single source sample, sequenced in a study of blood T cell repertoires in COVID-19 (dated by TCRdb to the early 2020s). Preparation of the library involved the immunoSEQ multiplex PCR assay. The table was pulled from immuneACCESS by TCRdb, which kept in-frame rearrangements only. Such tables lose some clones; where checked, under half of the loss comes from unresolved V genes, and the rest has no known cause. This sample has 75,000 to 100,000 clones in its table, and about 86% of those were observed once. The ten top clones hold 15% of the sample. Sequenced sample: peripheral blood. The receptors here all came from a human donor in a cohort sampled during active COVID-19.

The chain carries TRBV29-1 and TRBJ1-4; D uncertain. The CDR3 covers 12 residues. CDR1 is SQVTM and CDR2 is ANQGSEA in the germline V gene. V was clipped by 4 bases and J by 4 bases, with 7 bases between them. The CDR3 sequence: CSVVSYNEKLFF. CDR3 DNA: TGCAGCGTTGTGAGTTATAATGAAAAACTGTTTTTT.

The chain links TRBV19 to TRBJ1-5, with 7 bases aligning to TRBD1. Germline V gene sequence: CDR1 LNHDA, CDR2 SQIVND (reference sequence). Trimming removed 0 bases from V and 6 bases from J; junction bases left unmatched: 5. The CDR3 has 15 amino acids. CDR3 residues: CASSIETGAIQPQHF. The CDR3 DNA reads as TGTGCCAGTAGTATAGAAACAGGGGCAATTCAGCCCCAGCATTTT.

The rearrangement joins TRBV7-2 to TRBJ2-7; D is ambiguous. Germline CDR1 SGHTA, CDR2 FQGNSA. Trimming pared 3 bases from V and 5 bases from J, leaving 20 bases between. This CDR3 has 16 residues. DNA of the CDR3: TGTGCCAGCAGCTTCGTGGTAAGACAAGACCTTAACGAGCAGTACTTC. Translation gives CASSFVVRQDLNEQYF.

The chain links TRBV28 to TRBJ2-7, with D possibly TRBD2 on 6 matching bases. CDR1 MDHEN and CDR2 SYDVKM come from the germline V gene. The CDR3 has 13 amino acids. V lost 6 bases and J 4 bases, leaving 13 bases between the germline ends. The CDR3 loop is CASSSGGGYEQYF. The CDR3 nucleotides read TGTGCCAGCAGCTCAGGCGGAGGGTACGAGCAGTACTTC.

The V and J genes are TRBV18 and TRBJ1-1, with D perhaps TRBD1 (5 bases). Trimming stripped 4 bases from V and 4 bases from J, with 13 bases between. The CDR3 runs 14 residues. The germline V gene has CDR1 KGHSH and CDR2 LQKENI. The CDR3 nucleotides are TGTGCCAGCTCACTGAACCAGGGTGGCACTGAAGCTTTCTTT. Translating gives CASSLNQGGTEAFF.

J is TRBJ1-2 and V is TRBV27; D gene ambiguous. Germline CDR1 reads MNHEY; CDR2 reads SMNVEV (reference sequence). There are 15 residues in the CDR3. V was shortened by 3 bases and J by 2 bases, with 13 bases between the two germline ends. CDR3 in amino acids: CASSFSLGSNYGYTF. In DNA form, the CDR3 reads TGTGCCAGCAGTTTCAGCCTCGGTAGCAACTATGGCTACACCTTC.